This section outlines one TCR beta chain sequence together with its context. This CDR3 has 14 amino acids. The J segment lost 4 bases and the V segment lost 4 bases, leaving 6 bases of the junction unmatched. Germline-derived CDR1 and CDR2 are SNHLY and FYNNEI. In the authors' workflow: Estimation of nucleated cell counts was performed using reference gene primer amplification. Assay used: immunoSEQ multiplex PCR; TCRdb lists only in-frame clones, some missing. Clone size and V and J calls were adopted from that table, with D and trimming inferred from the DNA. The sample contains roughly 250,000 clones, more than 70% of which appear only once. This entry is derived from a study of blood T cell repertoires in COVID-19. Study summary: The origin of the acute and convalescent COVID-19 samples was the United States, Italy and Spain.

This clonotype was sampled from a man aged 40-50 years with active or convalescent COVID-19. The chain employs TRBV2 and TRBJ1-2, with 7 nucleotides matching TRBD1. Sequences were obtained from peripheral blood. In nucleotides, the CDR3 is TGTGCCAGCAGTGTAAGGGGGCAACCCTATGGCTACACCTTC. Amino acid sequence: CASSVRGQPYGYTF. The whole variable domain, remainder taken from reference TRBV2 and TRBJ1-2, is EPEVTQTPSHQVTQMGQEVILRCVPISNHLYFYWYRQILGQKVEFLVSFYNNEISEKSEIFDDQFSVERPDGSNFTLKIRSTKLEDSAMYFCASSVRGQPYGYTFGSGTRLTVV.